The 9 T cell receptor beta chains reported below all come from one sample, sequenced in a study of blood T cell repertoires in COVID-19. Clones were read by immunoSEQ multiplex PCR, and TCRdb kept only the in-frame ones, dropping some. The data contain some 120,000 clones, about 90% of them singletons. The sequenced sample was peripheral blood. The origin of the receptors is a woman aged 55-75 years with acute or convalescent COVID-19.

The chain links TRBV6-1 to TRBJ2-7; D is unresolved. The CDR3 has 13 residues. Germline V gives CDR1 MNHNS, CDR2 SASEGT. V was clipped by 2 bases and J by 1 base, with 6 bases between them. CDR3 region: CASSETGSYEQYV. The CDR3 DNA reads as TGTGCCAGCAGTGAAACCGGTTCCTACGAGCAGTACGTC.

V gene TRBV12-5 combines with J gene TRBJ2-1; D gene ambiguous. With 1 base removed from V and 9 bases from J, the gap between germline ends came to 7 bases. Germline V lookup: CDR1 LGHNT, CDR2 FRNRAP. This CDR3 spans 12 amino acids. The CDR3 DNA reads as TGTGCTAGTGGTTTGGGACTCTCTGAGCAGTTCTTC. Amino acids: CASGLGLSEQFF.

The V gene is TRBV7-3, the J gene TRBJ1-1; D uncertain. The V end was cut by 6 bases, the J end by 3 bases, with 14 bases between. This CDR3 comprises 14 residues. Germline values: CDR1 SGHTA, CDR2 FQGTGA. CDR3 DNA: TGTGCCAGCAGTCCGGGGAGGTTGGACACTGAAGCTTTCTTT. It is translated as CASSPGRLDTEAFF.

The chain carries TRBV10-3 and TRBJ2-7; 7 bases map to TRBD2. V lost 10 bases to trimming and J lost 5 bases; unmatched junction nucleotides: 14. CDR1 is ENHRY, CDR2 SYGVKD, per germline. The CDR3 contains 14 residues. CDR3 region: CATVPGGAINEQYF. The CDR3 region has the DNA TGTGCCACCGTACCGGGGGGAGCGATTAACGAGCAGTACTTC.

The rearrangement joins TRBV6-1 to TRBJ2-5; 9 bases agree with TRBD2. Trimming removed 2 bases from V and 5 bases from J; junction bases left unmatched: 3. The CDR3 contains 14 residues. Germline assignment: CDR1 MNHNS and CDR2 SASEGT. The DNA for the CDR3 is TGTGCCAGCAGTGAACCGGGACTAGCTGAGACCCAGTACTTC. This sequence encodes CASSEPGLAETQYF.

The CDR3 DNA reads TGTGCCAGCAGTTCAGCCCCACTAGCGGGAGGTCATAATGAGCAGTTCTTC. Encoded protein: CASSSAPLAGGHNEQFF. The gene calls are TRBV27 and TRBJ2-1; 12 positions agree with TRBD2. The V segment lost 4 bases and the J segment 7 bases; nucleotides outside the gene matches: 11. CDR1 MNHEY and CDR2 SMNVEV come from the germline V gene (reference sequence). This CDR3 has 17 residues.

This sequence joins TRBV6-5 and TRBJ2-3; D ambiguous. Germline CDR1 MNHEY, CDR2 SVGAGI. This CDR3 region has 14 residues. Trimming removed 7 bases at V and 0 bases at J, with 11 bases between. CDR3 sequence reads: CASTPTASTDTQYF. The CDR3 bases are TGTGCCAGCACCCCTACAGCTAGCACAGATACGCAGTATTTT.

The chain employs TRBV12-5 and TRBJ2-1; D is ambiguous. CDR3 length: 13 amino acids. V was pared by 6 bases and J by 10 bases, with 16 bases between. Germline V lookup: CDR1 LGHNT, CDR2 FRNRAP. This chain's CDR3 is CASGPLEAAEQFF. The DNA for the CDR3 is TGTGCTAGTGGCCCCCTAGAGGCGGCCGAGCAGTTCTTC.

V usage is TRBV2 and J usage is TRBJ1-4; D is uncertain. Between the trimmed V and J ends, which lost 8 bases and 4 bases, there was a span of 11 bases. This CDR3 comprises 13 residues. From germline, CDR1 is SNHLY and CDR2 FYNNEI. This CDR3 reads CASGGFINEKLFF. In DNA, the CDR3 is TGTGCCAGCGGAGGGTTTATTAATGAAAAACTGTTTTTT.